Shown below are 12 T cell receptor beta chains from a single sample sequenced in a study of blood T cell repertoires in COVID-19. The method was immunoSEQ multiplex PCR; TCRdb's version includes in-frame clones alone and lacks a portion of them. The sample yields 200,000 to 250,000 clones, 88% seen once. What was sequenced was PBMCs or T cells enriched from blood (not recorded which). These receptors were collected from a woman in her 30s who had recovered from COVID-19.

The chain couples TRBV11-2 to TRBJ2-2; TRBD2 matches at 10 bases. The CDR3 extends over 16 amino acids. Germline V gene data show CDR1 as SGHAT and CDR2 as FQNNGV. The ends lost 1 base at V and 4 bases at J; junction bases unmatched: 3. In nucleotides, the CDR3 is TGTGCCAGCAGCTTAGTACTAGCGGGGCGCACCGGGGAGCTGTTTTTT. Its translation is CASSLVLAGRTGELFF.

The gene calls are TRBV3-1 (or the pseudogene TRBV3-2) and TRBJ1-2; 9 nucleotides line up with TRBD1. The CDR3 is made up of 15 amino acids. Trimming removed 4 bases from V and 5 bases from J; junction bases left unmatched: 8. In germline, CDR1 is LGHDT, CDR2 YNNKEL (reference sequence). CDR3 sequence (DNA): TGTGCCAGCAGCCCCGAACAGGGGGCGGGATATGGCTACACCTTC. It encodes CASSPEQGAGYGYTF.

The CDR3, as DNA: TGTGCCAGCATCGTCTCAATAGCGGGGGGGCCTGATGAGCAGTTCTTC. It encodes CASIVSIAGGPDEQFF. This chain links TRBV13 with TRBJ2-1; 11 bases fit TRBD2. The CDR3 contains 16 residues. Germline V gene data show CDR1 as PRHDT and CDR2 as FYEKMQ (reference sequence). V lost 7 bases, J lost 8 bases, and 13 bases stayed unmatched.

This chain joins TRBV12-3 or TRBV12-4 and TRBJ1-1; D not certain. The CDR3 totals 12 residues. Trimming took 7 bases from V and 4 from J, leaving 10 bases between them. CDR3 DNA sequence: TGTGCCAGCACCTTCCTCTCCACTGAAGCTTTCTTT. Protein: CASTFLSTEAFF.

The CDR3 loop is CASSLERNEQYF. In DNA, the CDR3 is TGCGCCAGCAGCTTGGAGAGGAACGAGCAGTACTTC. The chain combines TRBV5-1 with TRBJ2-7; D call uncertain. The CDR3 extends over 12 amino acids. Germline V CDR1 and CDR2: SGHRS, YFSETQ. V gave up 0 bases and J gave up 5 bases, with 6 bases separating them.

The chain couples TRBV3-1 (or the pseudogene TRBV3-2) to TRBJ1-2; no clear D gene. The CDR3 runs to 11 residues. Germline CDR1 and CDR2: LGHDT and YNNKEL (reference sequence). The V end was cut by 4 bases, the J end by 7 bases, with 7 bases between. The DNA for the CDR3 is TGTGCCAGCAGCCCAGGCCGTGGCTACACCTTC. Protein sequence: CASSPGRGYTF.

The chain carries TRBV7-9 and TRBJ2-5, with D perhaps TRBD1 (7 bases). The germline V gene has CDR1 SEHNR and CDR2 FQNEAQ (reference sequence). This CDR3 spans 14 amino acids. Trimming removed 5 bases from V and 4 bases from J, with 14 bases in between. CDR3 sequence reads: CASSQQGGIETQYF. CDR3 nucleotides: TGTGCCAGCAGCCAGCAGGGGGGCATAGAGACCCAGTACTTC.

The chain links TRBV7-9 to TRBJ1-1, with D uncertain. This CDR3 has 14 amino acids. In germline, CDR1 is SEHNR, CDR2 FQNEAQ (reference sequence). The ends were cut back, 1 base at V and 1 base at J, with 7 bases in the middle. Here the CDR3 reads CASSLVGPNTEAFF. The CDR3 DNA sequence: TGTGCCAGCAGCTTAGTGGGCCCGAACACTGAAGCTTTCTTT. The full variable domain, its missing parts supplied by reference TRBV7-9 and TRBJ1-1, is DTGVSQNPRHKITKRGQNVTFRCDPISEHNRLYWYRQTLGQGPEFLTYFQNEAQLEKSRLLSDRFSAERPKGSFSTLEIQRTEQGDSAMYLCASSLVGPNTEAFFGQGTRLTVV.

The V gene is TRBV6-5, the J gene TRBJ1-1; TRBD1 aligns across 10 bases. This CDR3 is 15 amino acids long. Unmatched junction bases numbered 6, after V lost 0 bases and J lost 8 bases. The germline gives CDR1 MNHEY, CDR2 SVGAGI. CDR3 protein: CASSYSTGGTTEAFF. The CDR3 DNA reads as TGTGCCAGCAGTTACTCGACAGGGGGCACGACCGAAGCTTTCTTT.

The CDR3 coding sequence is TGTGCCAGCAGCCCCGGGACAGGAAAAAGTAGCAATCAGCCCCAGCATTTT. Encoded protein: CASSPGTGKSSNQPQHF. J is TRBJ1-5 and V is TRBV3-1 (or the pseudogene TRBV3-2); 8 bases line up with TRBD1. The CDR3 length is 17 residues. Looked up from germline, CDR1 is LGHDT and CDR2 is YNNKEL (reference sequence). The ends lost 4 bases at V and 0 bases at J; junction bases unmatched: 8.

This clone was seen once. The rearrangement links TRBV7-9 to TRBJ2-3; 11 nucleotides match TRBD2. The CDR3 has 16 residues. After removal of 3 bases from V and 2 bases from J, the junction contained 4 bases not matched to a gene. Per germline, CDR1 SEHNR and CDR2 FQNEAQ (reference sequence). In DNA form, the CDR3 reads TGTGCCAGCAGCTTGGTAGCGGGGGGGGTCACAGATACGCAGTATTTT. Its translation is CASSLVAGGVTDTQYF. The variable domain in full, with the rest retrieved from reference TRBV7-9 and TRBJ2-3, is DTGVSQNPRHKITKRGQNVTFRCDPISEHNRLYWYRQTLGQGPEFLTYFQNEAQLEKSRLLSDRFSAERPKGSFSTLEIQRTEQGDSAMYLCASSLVAGGVTDTQYFGPGTRLTVL.

The gene calls are TRBV7-6 and TRBJ1-2, with no clear D. This CDR3 contains 14 residues. V shed 5 bases and J shed 3 bases, with 13 bases lying between them. The V gene's germline CDR1 is SGHVS and CDR2 FNYEAQ. CDR3 coding DNA: TGTGCCAGCAGCCCACGGGGAGTCGACTATGGCTACACCTTC. Its protein product is CASSPRGVDYGYTF.